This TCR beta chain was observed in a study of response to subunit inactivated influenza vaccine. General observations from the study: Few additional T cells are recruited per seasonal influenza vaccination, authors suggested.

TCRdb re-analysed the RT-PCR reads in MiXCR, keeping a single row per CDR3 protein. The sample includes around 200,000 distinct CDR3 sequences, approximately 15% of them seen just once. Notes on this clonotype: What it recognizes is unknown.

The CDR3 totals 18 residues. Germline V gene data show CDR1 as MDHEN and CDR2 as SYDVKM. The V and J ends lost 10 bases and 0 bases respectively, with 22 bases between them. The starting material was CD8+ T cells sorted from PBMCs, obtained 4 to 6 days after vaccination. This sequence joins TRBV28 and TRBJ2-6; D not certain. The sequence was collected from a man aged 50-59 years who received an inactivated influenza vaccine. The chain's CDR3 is CAMGPMGVSLSGANVLTF. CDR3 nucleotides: TGTGCCATGGGCCCCATGGGCGTTAGCCTCTCTGGGGCCAACGTCCTGACTTTC.